These 27 T cell receptor beta chains share one sample of origin, sequenced in a study of T-cell reconstitution after alpha-beta-depleted transplantation in children. The TCRbeta library was prepared with unique molecular identifiers. TCRdb reanalysed the PCR reads using MiXCR and keeps one entry per CDR3 protein. The table shows 350,000 to 500,000 distinct CDR3 sequences, with approximately 42% occurring only once. The material sequenced was PBMCs, taken before TCRalphabeta/CD19-depleted stem cell transplant. These receptors were obtained from a girl aged 2 to 10 with aplastic anemia, due to receive a stem cell transplant.

This clonotype appeared once. The junction differs from germline at one of its ends, possibly a read error. This rearrangement joins TRBV18 to TRBJ1-4; D is possibly TRBD1 (5 bases). CDR1 is KGHSH and CDR2 is LQKENI in the germline V gene. CDR3 size: 15 residues. CDR3 residues: CASSGTVETNEKLFF. The CDR3 DNA follows: TGCGCCAGCTCGGGGACGGTTGAAACTAATGAAAAACTGTTTTTT.

The gene calls are TRBV20-1 and TRBJ1-6, with D uncertain. V was clipped by 6 bases and J by 7 bases, with 16 bases between them. The CDR3 length is 14 residues. CDR1 is DFQATT, CDR2 SNEGSKA, per germline (reference sequence). The CDR3 loop reads CSAVWGSRNSPLHF. CDR3 nucleotide sequence: TGCAGTGCGGTGTGGGGTTCCCGAAATTCACCCCTCCACTTT.

This chain uses TRBV6-2 or TRBV6-3 with TRBJ2-1; 9 nucleotides align to TRBD1. The CDR3 loop spans 14 amino acids. Germline CDR1 and CDR2: MNHEY and SVGEGT. The trim removed 10 bases at V and 8 bases at J, leaving 12 bases unmatched. CDR3 bases: TGTGCCATCTTACCGGGACAGGGTCTTTATGAGCAGTTCTTC. Its protein product is CAILPGQGLYEQFF.

This clonotype was seen at least ten times. The rearrangement joins TRBV5-1 to TRBJ1-4, with 9 bases identical to TRBD1. V lost 4 bases and J lost 6; bases outside the gene matches: 13. The CDR3 contains 17 residues. In germline, CDR1 is SGHRS, CDR2 YFSETQ. The CDR3 sequence is CASSPGQGQSGYEKLFF. CDR3 DNA sequence: TGCGCCAGCAGCCCCGGACAGGGGCAGTCTGGATATGAAAAACTGTTTTTT.

This clonotype has ten or more counts. The chain has TRBV5-1 and TRBJ2-5; D is uncertain. The germline V gene encodes CDR1 SGHRS and CDR2 YFSETQ. The CDR3 extends over 11 amino acids. Trimming took 4 bases from V and 7 from J, leaving 8 bases between them. CDR3 nucleotides: TGCGCCAGCAGCGACCTATGGACCCAGTACTTC. Translation gives CASSDLWTQYF. Combining the CDR3 with reference TRBV5-1 and TRBJ2-5 gives the whole variable domain KAGVTQTPRYLIKTRGQQVTLSCSPISGHRSVSWYQQTPGQGLQFLFEYFSETQRNKGNFPGRFSGRQFSNSRSEMNVSTLELGDSALYLCASSDLWTQYFGPGTRLLVL.

The V and J genes are TRBV7-2 and TRBJ2-1, with 7 bases lining up with TRBD2. Germline loops: CDR1 SGHTA, CDR2 FQGNSA. V gave up 3 bases and J gave up 7 bases; unmatched junction bases: 3. The CDR3 is made up of 13 amino acids. CDR3 amino acids: CASSFWGGNEQFF. The CDR3 nucleotides read TGTGCCAGCAGCTTCTGGGGAGGGAATGAGCAGTTCTTC.

The chain combines TRBV3-1 with TRBJ1-5; 7 nucleotides align to TRBD1. The V segment lost 4 bases and the J segment 1 base; nucleotides outside the gene matches: 13. The CDR3 is 18 residues long. CDR1 LGHDT and CDR2 YNNKEL come from the germline V gene (reference sequence). In DNA form, the CDR3 reads TGTGCCAGCAGCCCCCCATCCCGACAGGGCGGGAGCAATCAGCCCCAGCATTTT. Amino acid sequence: CASSPPSRQGGSNQPQHF.

The V gene is TRBV10-3, the J gene TRBJ1-4; D not certain. Trimming cost V 4 bases and J 8 bases, with 14 bases left between them. Germline CDR1 is ENHRY and CDR2 is SYGVKD. The CDR3 sequence is 14 residues long. The CDR3 here is CAISAVTSREKLFF. The CDR3 nucleotides read TGTGCCATCAGTGCGGTCACTAGCAGGGAAAAACTGTTTTTT.

This clonotype was counted a few times. The CDR3 nucleotides are TGCAGCGTTGGCGCTAGCGGGAGCACAGATACGCAGTATTTT. Translated: CSVGASGSTDTQYF. The J gene is TRBJ2-3, the V gene TRBV29-1; 8 positions match TRBD2. The trim removed 4 bases at V and 0 bases at J, leaving 3 bases unmatched. The germline gives CDR1 SQVTM, CDR2 ANQGSEA. This CDR3 spans 14 amino acids.

This clonotype was recorded many times. The chain couples TRBV6-1 to TRBJ2-5, with D maybe TRBD1 (6 bases). CDR3 size: 15 residues. CDR1 MNHNS and CDR2 SASEGT come from the germline V gene. V lost 6 bases and J 2 bases, leaving 16 bases between the germline ends. The CDR3 DNA sequence: TGTGCCAGCAGCCCCACAGGGATTGGGCAAGAGACCCAGTACTTC. It codes for CASSPTGIGQETQYF.

The chain uses TRBV10-3 and TRBJ1-1; a possible D gene is TRBD1 (6 bases). CDR3 size: 14 residues. Trimming shortened V by 8 bases and J by 2 bases, and 15 bases separated the two germline ends. Germline V CDR1 and CDR2: ENHRY, SYGVKD. The CDR3 here is CAISVGGTNTEAFF. The CDR3 region has the DNA TGTGCCATCTCGGTTGGGGGGACAAACACTGAAGCTTTCTTT.

This clonotype showed up many times. This chain links TRBV7-9 with TRBJ2-7, with D perhaps TRBD1 (6 bases). Germline V lookup: CDR1 SEHNR, CDR2 FQNEAQ (reference sequence). V lost 7 bases and J lost 8, with 12 bases in between. This CDR3 contains 11 residues. The CDR3 sequence is CASTTGQQQYF. In nucleotides, the CDR3 is TGTGCCAGCACCACCGGACAGCAGCAGTACTTC.

A word on this clonotype: Since a much larger clone is just one base distant, this may be a read error. As DNA, the CDR3 is TGTGCCAGCAGCTTGGTCAGCAGTGAGCATTTCTTC. Translating it yields CASSLVSSEHFF. This chain joins TRBV11-3 and TRBJ2-1; D not certain. Germline loops: CDR1 SGHNT, CDR2 YENEEA. The CDR3 totals 12 residues.

The chain couples TRBV7-9 to TRBJ1-1; TRBD1 agrees at 12 bases. The V gene end was trimmed by 10 bases and the J gene end by 5 bases; junction bases not matched to a gene: 11. CDR1 is SEHNR and CDR2 is FQNEAQ in the germline V gene (reference sequence). This CDR3 has 15 residues. DNA of the CDR3: TGTGCCATCCCGGAGGGACAGGGGGCGCCAACTGAAGCTTTCTTT. It translates to CAIPEGQGAPTEAFF.

The genes are TRBV28 and TRBJ2-7; TRBD2 might be the D (5 bases). Germline V gene data show CDR1 as MDHEN and CDR2 as SYDVKM. The V end was cut by 7 bases, the J end by 7 bases, with 14 bases between. This CDR3 is built from 12 residues. CDR3 amino acids: CASTPGGGEQYF. CDR3 in DNA: TGTGCCAGCACCCCAGGAGGCGGGGAGCAGTACTTC.

This clonotype showed up many times. J is TRBJ2-3 and V is TRBV24-1, with TRBD2 identical over 11 bases. The CDR3 runs to 18 residues. Germline assignment: CDR1 KGHDR and CDR2 SFDVKD. V trimming: 4 bases; J trimming: 6 bases; junction bases outside the gene matches: 14. The CDR3 DNA follows: TGTGCCACCAGTGAACCGGGACTAGCGGAGACGGGGTGGGATACGCAGTATTTT. This translates into CATSEPGLAETGWDTQYF.

This chain joins TRBV3-1 and TRBJ2-1; D is undetermined. V lost 0 bases, J lost 2 bases, and 11 bases lay in between. Germline V gene sequence: CDR1 LGHDT, CDR2 YNNKEL (reference sequence). The CDR3 is made up of 16 amino acids. This CDR3 reads CASSQDGQYAYNEQFF. DNA of the CDR3: TGTGCCAGCAGCCAAGACGGCCAGTACGCCTACAATGAGCAGTTCTTC.

The genes are TRBV7-2 and TRBJ2-5; D is unclear. V was shortened by 1 base and J by 5 bases, with 11 bases between the two germline ends. This CDR3 has 14 residues. Germline CDR1 is SGHTA and CDR2 is FQGNSA. In DNA, the CDR3 is TGTGCCAGCAGCTTAGAGGTCGGTCAGGAGACCCAGTACTTC. This codes for CASSLEVGQETQYF.

The chain joins TRBV4-3 to TRBJ2-3; unclear D gene. Trimming removed 1 base at V and 0 bases at J, with 11 bases between. The CDR3 is 16 amino acids. CDR1 LGHNA and CDR2 YSLEER come from the germline V gene. This chain's CDR3 is CASSQGHLTSTDTQYF. The CDR3 DNA sequence: TGCGCCAGCAGCCAAGGGCATCTGACTAGCACAGATACGCAGTATTTT.

This clonotype was seen only a few times. The rearrangement uses TRBV28 and TRBJ2-3; TRBD1 might be the D (7 bases). Trimming removed 5 bases at V and 0 bases at J, with 15 bases between. CDR1 MDHEN and CDR2 SYDVKM come from the germline V gene. This CDR3 is built from 16 residues. As DNA, the CDR3 is TGTGCCAGCAGTCTCGCGGGGACAGCTAGCACAGATACGCAGTATTTT. Translation: CASSLAGTASTDTQYF.

The rearrangement joins TRBV7-2 to TRBJ2-7; D tentatively reads TRBD1 or TRBD2 (6 bases each). Germline CDR1 SGHTA, CDR2 FQGNSA. V gave up 3 bases and J gave up 5 bases, with 14 bases separating them. CDR3 size: 14 residues. CDR3 residues: CASSFRGREDEQYF. As DNA, the CDR3 is TGTGCCAGCAGCTTTCGGGGGCGCGAGGACGAGCAGTACTTC.

The chain links TRBV28 to TRBJ2-3; 8 nucleotides line up with TRBD2. From germline, CDR1 is MDHEN and CDR2 SYDVKM. The junction had 11 bases not matched to a gene; V was cut back by 6 bases and J by 3 bases. CDR3 length: 16 amino acids. The CDR3, as DNA: TGTGCCAGCAGAAGTCCGGGACTAGGAACTACAGATACGCAGTATTTT. Translated: CASRSPGLGTTDTQYF.

The V call is TRBV9, the J call TRBJ1-4, with 8 bases identical to TRBD1. This CDR3 has 14 residues. Germline V CDR1 and CDR2: SGDLS, YYNGEE. The V gene end was trimmed by 0 bases and the J gene end by 8 bases; junction bases not matched to a gene: 3. The CDR3: CASSVEQGGEKLFF. In DNA form, the CDR3 reads TGTGCCAGCAGCGTAGAACAGGGGGGCGAAAAACTGTTTTTT.

This clonotype was found once. V and J are TRBV3-1 and TRBJ2-1; 7 nucleotides match TRBD1. CDR1 is LGHDT, CDR2 YNNKEL, per germline (reference sequence). The CDR3 loop spans 13 amino acids. The V and J ends lost 5 bases and 6 bases, in that order; junction bases with no gene match: 4. CDR3 region: CASSAGGRNEQFF. Here the CDR3 DNA reads TGTGCCAGCAGCGCAGGGGGTCGCAATGAGCAGTTCTTC.

The chain carries TRBV6-1 and TRBJ1-2, with D possibly TRBD1 on 5 matching bases. Trimming cost V 1 base and J 6 bases, with 12 bases left between them. Germline values: CDR1 MNHNS, CDR2 SASEGT. The CDR3 length is 14 residues. CDR3 sequence: CASSEGGTRHGYTF. CDR3 DNA: TGTGCCAGCAGTGAAGGTGGGACGAGGCATGGCTACACCTTC.

The CDR3 DNA sequence: TGCGCCAGCAGCTTGGGAGCCAGGGCTCTCAACACTGAAGCTTTCTTT. Protein: CASSLGARALNTEAFF. The chain uses TRBV5-1 and TRBJ1-1; possibly TRBD1 for D (5 bases). The CDR3 consists of 16 residues. Trimming removed 0 bases at V and 2 bases at J, with 14 bases between. Germline loops: CDR1 SGHRS, CDR2 YFSETQ.

This clonotype has at least ten counts. The CDR3 DNA follows: TGTGCCAGCAGTTCCCCTTTCTGGGGGGGCACTGGGGCCAACGTCCTGACTTTC. The encoded protein is CASSSPFWGGTGANVLTF. V is TRBV28 and J is TRBJ2-6, with D tentatively TRBD2 (7 bases). This CDR3 comprises 18 residues. The germline gives CDR1 MDHEN, CDR2 SYDVKM. V lost 4 bases and J lost 2, with 18 bases in between.